This T cell receptor beta chain is from a study of T cells expressing NK-cell markers. Study overall: Sorted CD3+CD56-NKG2C+, CD3+CD56+NKG2C+ and CD3+CD56+NKG2C- T cells supplied the TCR beta repertoires.

One entry per CDR3 protein, without DNA, is what TCRdb gives after re-calling the 5' RACE reads. The sample yields about 430,000 distinct CDR3 sequences, of which the top ten take up roughly 1.4%. A remark on this clonotype: As yet, its antigen is unknown.

Study-wide points: Also leading the CD3+CD56-NKG2C+ fraction in a handful of donors were these clonotypes.

Germline lookup yields CDR1 SQVTM and CDR2 ANQGSEA. This CDR3 contains 12 residues. The sequence came from a woman in her fifties or sixties in good health. The chain is built from TRBV29-1 and TRBJ1-3. The sample was blood T cells: a sorted CD56 or NKG2C T cell subset, CD4+ or CD8+ T cells, or bulk PBMC T cells (not recorded which). This chain's CDR3 is CSVQNGGNTIYF. Variable domain in full (rest from reference TRBV29-1 and TRBJ1-3): SAVISQKPSRDICQRGTSLTIQCQVDSQVTMMFWYRQQPGQSLTLIATANQGSEATYESGFVIDKFPISRPNLTFSTLTVSNMSPEDSSIYLCSVQNGGNTIYFGEGSWLTVV.